Following are 26 T cell receptor beta chains from one sample sequenced in a study of graft-versus-host responses after intestinal transplantation. Only in-frame clones appear in the TCRdb table, and some are missing; sequencing was by immunoSEQ multiplex PCR. The sample includes approximately 85,000 clones, around 93% of them seen just once. No antigen is known for these receptors. The starting material was unstimulated CD8+ T cells sorted from spleen or lymph node cells, obtained before transplant. These receptors originate from a human donor who was the organ donor for an intestinal transplant.

The chain is built from TRBV27 and TRBJ1-5, with TRBD1 as a possible D gene (6 bases). The germline gives CDR1 MNHEY, CDR2 SMNVEV (reference sequence). This CDR3 has 17 residues. The V gene lost 6 bases and the J gene lost 2 bases, with 20 bases spanning the gap. CDR3: CASSPRQDRWRNQPQHF. Here the CDR3 DNA reads TGTGCCAGCAGCCCCAGACAGGACCGATGGCGCAATCAGCCCCAGCATTTT.

V is TRBV18 and J is TRBJ1-1; no clear D. The CDR3 extends over 14 amino acids. Germline V gene sequence: CDR1 KGHSH, CDR2 LQKENI. V was clipped by 5 bases and J by 2 bases, with 12 bases between them. The CDR3 DNA follows: TGTGCCAGCTCATCAGCAGGCCCTAACACTGAAGCTTTCTTT. Protein sequence: CASSSAGPNTEAFF.

V and J are TRBV29-1 and TRBJ2-1; D possibly corresponds to TRBD1 (6 bases). V lost 3 bases and J lost 3, with 9 bases in between. Germline V gives CDR1 SQVTM, CDR2 ANQGSEA. The CDR3 covers 13 residues. CDR3 loop: CSVDEDSYNEQFF. DNA of the CDR3: TGCAGCGTTGATGAGGACAGCTACAATGAGCAGTTCTTC.

This clone was seen just once. The J gene is TRBJ2-7, the V gene TRBV2; D may be TRBD2 (5 bases). V lost 8 bases to trimming and J lost 6 bases, with 23 bases between them. This CDR3 is built from 15 residues. Germline V gene lookup returns CDR1 SNHLY and CDR2 FYNNEI. CDR3 region: CASSRGRTGGVEQYF. DNA for the CDR3: TGTGCCAGCTCCCGAGGTAGGACTGGTGGAGTCGAGCAGTACTTC. Supplemented by reference TRBV2 and TRBJ2-7, the full variable domain reads EPEVTQTPSHQVTQMGQEVILRCVPISNHLYFYWYRQILGQKVEFLVSFYNNEISEKSEIFDDQFSVERPDGSNFTLKIRSTKLEDSAMYFCASSRGRTGGVEQYFGPGTRLTVT.

This chain links TRBV27 with TRBJ2-3; 8 positions agree with TRBD1. V lost 0 bases to trimming and J lost 2 bases; unmatched junction nucleotides: 16. The CDR3 runs 20 residues. The germline CDR1 and CDR2 sequences are MNHEY and SMNVEV (reference sequence). Written as DNA, the CDR3 is TGTGCCAGCAGTTTATCGAGTATCACAACACAGGGGGGACACACAGATACGCAGTATTTT. Its translation is CASSLSSITTQGGHTDTQYF.

The chain carries TRBV7-2 and TRBJ2-3, with 13 positions matching TRBD2. After removal of 6 bases from V and 2 bases from J, the junction contained 11 bases not matched to a gene. CDR3 length: 18 amino acids. Germline-derived CDR1 and CDR2 are SGHTA and FQGNSA. The CDR3 nucleotides read TGTGCCAGCAGTCCTCACGGACTAGCGGGGGAGATCACAGATACGCAGTATTTT. The encoded protein is CASSPHGLAGEITDTQYF. The full variable domain, with the rest looked up from reference TRBV7-2 and TRBJ2-3, is GAGVSQSPSNKVTEKGKDVELRCDPISGHTALYWYRQSLGQGLEFLIYFQGNSAPDKSGLPSDRFSAERTGGSVSTLTIQRTQQEDSAVYLCASSPHGLAGEITDTQYFGPGTRLTVL.

The chain couples TRBV5-1 to TRBJ2-7; the D gene is possibly TRBD2 (6 bases). Germline V CDR1 and CDR2: SGHRS, YFSETQ. This CDR3 spans 15 amino acids. V lost 0 bases and J 2 bases, leaving 12 bases between the germline ends. The CDR3 sequence: CASSLVAGSAYEQYF. The CDR3 DNA reads as TGCGCCAGCAGCTTGGTCGCGGGGTCGGCCTACGAGCAGTACTTC.

This sequence joins TRBV13 and TRBJ2-7, with TRBD2 matching over 14 bases. V dropped 5 bases and J dropped 3; count of bases not matched to a gene: 3. The CDR3 contains 15 residues. Germline values: CDR1 PRHDT, CDR2 FYEKMQ (reference sequence). CDR3 protein: CASSLGTSGGYEQYF. The CDR3 DNA is TGTGCCAGCAGCCTGGGGACTAGCGGGGGCTACGAGCAGTACTTC.

CDR3 sequence reads: CATSGTGGWYEQYF. The CDR3 nucleotides read TGTGCCACGAGCGGGACAGGGGGTTGGTACGAGCAGTACTTC. The chain recombines TRBV7-2 with TRBJ2-7; 11 nucleotides line up with TRBD1. Trimming cost V 10 bases and J 4 bases; bases outside gene matches: 9. Germline-derived CDR1 and CDR2 are SGHTA and FQGNSA. The CDR3 is 14 residues long.

The chain joins TRBV6-4 to TRBJ2-2; D uncertain. Germline CDR1 reads MRHNA; CDR2 reads SNTAGT. CDR3 length: 17 residues. Trimming took off 2 bases at V and 1 base at J, with 14 bases between the two ends. CDR3 coding DNA: TGTGCCAGCAGTGACAAGGGTAAAGGGAAGAACACCGGGGAGCTGTTTTTT. Protein sequence: CASSDKGKGKNTGELFF.

J is TRBJ2-2 and V is TRBV5-5, with D possibly TRBD1 on 6 matching bases. V lost 4 bases, J lost 3 bases, and 13 bases lay in between. The CDR3 totals 15 residues. Germline V gene sequence: CDR1 SGHKS, CDR2 YYEKEE (reference sequence). As DNA, the CDR3 is TGTGCCAGCAGCATTTCAGGGGCCTACACCGGGGAGCTGTTTTTT. Encoded protein: CASSISGAYTGELFF.

V gene TRBV7-3 combines with J gene TRBJ2-1; the D gene is possibly TRBD2 (6 bases). V lost 5 bases, J lost 8 bases, and 19 bases lay in between. Germline CDR1 is SGHTA and CDR2 is FQGTGA. CDR3 size: 15 residues. CDR3 nucleotides: TGTGCCAGCAGCACCTCTCCCCATAGCGGCCATGAGCAGTTCTTC. Translation: CASSTSPHSGHEQFF.

This clone was detected only once. The CDR3 loop is CASSLTGASGYEQYF. For the CDR3, the DNA is TGTGCCAGCAGCCTCACAGGGGCTAGCGGTTACGAGCAGTACTTC. The chain links TRBV5-5 to TRBJ2-7, with D perhaps being TRBD1 or TRBD2 (7 bases each). The germline V and J ends were trimmed by 4 bases and 4 bases, with 18 bases remaining between them. The length of the CDR3 is 15 residues. Germline CDR1 is SGHKS and CDR2 is YYEKEE (reference sequence).

This sequence joins TRBV19 and TRBJ1-1; D is possibly TRBD1 (5 bases). The V end was cut by 7 bases, the J end by 7 bases, with 16 bases between. Per the germline V gene, CDR1 is LNHDA and CDR2 is SQIVND (reference sequence). The length of the CDR3 is 13 residues. The CDR3 sequence is CASTPAGRDEAFF. The CDR3 DNA sequence: TGTGCCAGTACCCCCGCAGGCAGGGATGAAGCTTTCTTT.

The chain carries TRBV19 and TRBJ2-1; D not certain. Deletions cut 5 bases from V and 10 bases from J, with 15 bases between. The germline CDR1 and CDR2 sequences are LNHDA and SQIVND (reference sequence). The CDR3 runs to 13 residues. CDR3 bases: TGTGCCAGTAGTTTTGGGGATTTCAGGGAGCAGTTCTTC. Translation: CASSFGDFREQFF. Combining the CDR3 with reference TRBV19 and TRBJ2-1 gives the whole variable domain DGGITQSPKYLFRKEGQNVTLSCEQNLNHDAMYWYRQDPGQGLRLIYYSQIVNDFQKGDIAEGYSVSREKKESFPLTVTSAQKNPTAFYLCASSFGDFREQFFGPGTRLTVL.

The gene calls are TRBV27 and TRBJ2-5, with 9 bases aligning to TRBD1. Germline CDR1 and CDR2: MNHEY and SMNVEV (reference sequence). With V trimmed by 5 bases and J by 4 bases, 11 bases remained unmatched. There are 16 residues in the CDR3. In DNA form, the CDR3 reads TGTGCCAGCAGTACGGGACAGGGTGAGTTGGGAGAGACCCAGTACTTC. Protein sequence: CASSTGQGELGETQYF.

The rearrangement links TRBV27 to TRBJ2-7, with 9 bases matching TRBD1. This CDR3 has 14 amino acids. Unmatched junction bases numbered 5, after V lost 7 bases and J lost 1 base. Looked up from germline, CDR1 is MNHEY and CDR2 is SMNVEV (reference sequence). CDR3 protein: CASTTGGGSYEQYF. In DNA form, the CDR3 reads TGTGCCAGCACGACAGGGGGGGGATCCTACGAGCAGTACTTC.

The chain is built from TRBV9 and TRBJ2-2; D is ambiguous. The CDR3 covers 13 residues. CDR1 is SGDLS, CDR2 YYNGEE, per germline. The ends were cut back, 3 bases at V and 5 bases at J, with 8 bases in the middle. The CDR3 bases are TGTGCCAGCAGCGCTATTTCAACCGGGGAGCTGTTTTTT. It codes for CASSAISTGELFF.

The chain combines TRBV5-1 with TRBJ2-5; 9 bases line up with TRBD1. V shed 1 base and J 2 bases; nucleotides not matched to a gene: 9. The CDR3 contains 17 residues. CDR1 is SGHRS and CDR2 is YFSETQ in the germline V gene. For the CDR3, the DNA is TGCGCCAGCAGCTTGTCGGGGACAGGGTATAGGCAAGAGACCCAGTACTTC. This codes for CASSLSGTGYRQETQYF.

This clone was recorded once. The chain is built from TRBV19 and TRBJ1-1, with 7 bases matching TRBD1. Per germline, CDR1 LNHDA and CDR2 SQIVND (reference sequence). CDR3 length: 13 residues. The V segment lost 5 bases and the J segment 6 bases; nucleotides outside the gene matches: 6. The DNA of the CDR3 is TGTGCCAGTAGTTCAGGGGGGAAGGCTGAAGCTTTCTTT. It yields the protein CASSSGGKAEAFF.

The chain has TRBV4-1 and TRBJ2-4; 8 bases line up with TRBD1. This CDR3 has 14 residues. V lost 2 bases and J lost 3; bases outside the gene matches: 0. CDR1 is MGHRA and CDR2 is YSYEKL in the germline V gene. The CDR3 loop reads CASSQTGGKNIQYF. For the CDR3, the DNA is TGCGCCAGCAGCCAAACAGGGGGCAAAAACATTCAGTACTTC.

This clone was seen only once. The chain uses TRBV7-9 and TRBJ1-2; D not resolved. V was shortened by 1 base and J by 1 base, with 22 bases between the two germline ends. The CDR3 has 19 residues. The germline CDR1 and CDR2 sequences are SEHNR and FQNEAQ (reference sequence). In DNA form, the CDR3 reads TGTGCCAGCAGCTTAGAAGGTGCAAACCAGATCGATTATAACTATGGCTACACCTTC. Its protein is CASSLEGANQIDYNYGYTF.

V gene TRBV5-1 combines with J gene TRBJ1-2; D is possibly TRBD1 (5 bases). CDR3 size: 14 residues. Germline CDR1 SGHRS, CDR2 YFSETQ. Deletions cut 0 bases from V and 3 bases from J, with 9 bases between. The CDR3 reads CASSLVQGDYGYTF. CDR3 bases: TGCGCCAGCAGCTTGGTTCAGGGTGACTATGGCTACACCTTC.

This chain connects TRBV28 to TRBJ2-3; the match to TRBD2 covers 9 bases. CDR3 length: 17 residues. CDR1 is MDHEN, CDR2 SYDVKM, per germline. V shed 1 base and J 2 bases; nucleotides not matched to a gene: 7. CDR3 in amino acids: CASSLSPSGVLTDTQYF. DNA of the CDR3: TGTGCCAGCAGTTTATCCCCTAGCGGGGTTCTCACAGATACGCAGTATTTT.

This clone has only one observation. The DNA of the CDR3 is TGTGCCAGCAGCTTCGCCTCGACCCTAACTCGGATTCAGTACTTC. Translated: CASSFASTLTRIQYF. This chain joins TRBV11-3 and TRBJ2-4; D is uncertain. The CDR3 extends over 15 amino acids. V was clipped by 3 bases and J by 10 bases, with 19 bases between them. Germline V gene sequence: CDR1 SGHNT, CDR2 YENEEA.

The genes are TRBV7-2 and TRBJ2-1; TRBD2 aligns across 10 bases. CDR1 is SGHTA and CDR2 is FQGNSA in the germline V gene. The CDR3 extends over 19 amino acids. The trim removed 7 bases at V and 0 bases at J, leaving 15 bases unmatched. The CDR3 sequence: CASTFSLAGGPSSYNEQFF. CDR3 DNA sequence: TGTGCCAGCACCTTCTCATTAGCGGGGGGACCCAGCTCCTACAATGAGCAGTTCTTC.